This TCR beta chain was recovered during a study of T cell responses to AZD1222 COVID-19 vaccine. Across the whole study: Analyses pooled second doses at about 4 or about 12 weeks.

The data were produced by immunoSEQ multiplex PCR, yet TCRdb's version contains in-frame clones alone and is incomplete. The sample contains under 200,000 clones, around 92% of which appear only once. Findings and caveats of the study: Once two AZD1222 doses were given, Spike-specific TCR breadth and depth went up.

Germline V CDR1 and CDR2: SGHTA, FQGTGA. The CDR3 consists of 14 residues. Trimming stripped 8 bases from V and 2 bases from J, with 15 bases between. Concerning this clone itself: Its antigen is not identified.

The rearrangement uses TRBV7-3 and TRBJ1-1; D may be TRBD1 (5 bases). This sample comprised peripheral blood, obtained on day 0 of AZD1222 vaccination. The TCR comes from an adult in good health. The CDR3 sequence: CASAGTPYNTEAFF. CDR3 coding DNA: TGTGCCAGCGCCGGGACGCCTTATAACACTGAAGCTTTCTTT.